The text below deals with one T cell receptor (beta chain). This sample was taken from a study of blood T cell repertoires in COVID-19. The CDR3 runs 15 residues. The germline V and J ends were trimmed by 0 bases and 8 bases, with 16 bases remaining between them. Per germline, CDR1 LNHDA and CDR2 SQIVND (reference sequence). The repertoire was sequenced with immunoSEQ multiplex PCR; TCRdb's copy has only in-frame clones and lacks some. The sample has around 270,000 clones; around 85% are singletons. This chain joins TRBV19 and TRBJ1-2, with D possibly being TRBD1 (5 bases). The TCR originated in a human donor with COVID-19, enrolled during active disease. The donor label of this sample is uncertain. The sequenced sample consisted of peripheral blood. The CDR3: CASSIDRSRVNGYTF. The CDR3 bases are TGTGCCAGTAGTATAGATCGGAGCAGGGTAAACGGCTACACCTTC.